This TCR beta chain was obtained from a study of long-term antiretroviral therapy in people with HIV. Regarding the study as a whole: Diversity increased after ART yet remained lower than in transplant donor controls. Clones with expansion before ART led the repertoire at all time points.

Worth noting for this clone: Its antigen is unknown.

The CDR3 is made up of 15 amino acids. The germline V gene encodes CDR1 SGHRS and CDR2 YFSETQ. J was trimmed by 4 bases and V by 4 bases; bases with no gene match: 9. Cryopreserved PBMC numbered roughly 0.9-11 million per sample before DNA extraction. The immunoSEQ assay was v3.0, run at survey level. Data came from immunoSEQ multiplex PCR; TCRdb stores just in-frame clones and leaves some out. The table lists about 16,000 clones, 81% of them singletons. The receptor's source is a man aged 30-40 years with HIV. The chain couples TRBV5-1 to TRBJ2-7; 9 positions agree with TRBD1. The sequences come from unsorted PBMCs, collected less than 1.3 years before starting antiretroviral therapy. CDR3 bases: TGCGCCAGCAGCGCAACCGGGACAGGGATATACGAGCAGTACTTC. Translated: CASSATGTGIYEQYF.